This TCR beta chain was recovered during a study of T cells in Graves' hyperthyroidism and ophthalmopathy. Study information: Peripheral blood was acquired at first diagnosis, ahead of any therapy whatsoever.

TCR beta CDR3 regions were amplified from RNA. With the HTBI primer set, the TCR CDR3 went through a first round of RT-PCR. TCRdb processed the multiplex PCR reads anew with MiXCR; each CDR3 protein has one entry. The data contain hundreds of thousands of distinct CDR3 sequences, 20% to 25% of them singletons. Notes on the study in general: Blood also held most thyroid clonotypes expanded beyond 0.001.

This clonotype was counted only a few times. What it binds is not known. The CDR3 runs 16 residues. Germline assignment: CDR1 MNHNS and CDR2 SASEGT. Trimming pared 5 bases from V and 2 bases from J, leaving 16 bases between. The sequence was collected from a man in his thirties or forties with Graves' ophthalmopathy. The sequenced material came from blood. The chain has TRBV6-1 and TRBJ1-3; D might be TRBD1 (6 bases). The CDR3, as DNA: TGTGCCAGCAGTCCGTATAGGACAGCGCCTGGAAACACCATATATTTT. Protein sequence: CASSPYRTAPGNTIYF.